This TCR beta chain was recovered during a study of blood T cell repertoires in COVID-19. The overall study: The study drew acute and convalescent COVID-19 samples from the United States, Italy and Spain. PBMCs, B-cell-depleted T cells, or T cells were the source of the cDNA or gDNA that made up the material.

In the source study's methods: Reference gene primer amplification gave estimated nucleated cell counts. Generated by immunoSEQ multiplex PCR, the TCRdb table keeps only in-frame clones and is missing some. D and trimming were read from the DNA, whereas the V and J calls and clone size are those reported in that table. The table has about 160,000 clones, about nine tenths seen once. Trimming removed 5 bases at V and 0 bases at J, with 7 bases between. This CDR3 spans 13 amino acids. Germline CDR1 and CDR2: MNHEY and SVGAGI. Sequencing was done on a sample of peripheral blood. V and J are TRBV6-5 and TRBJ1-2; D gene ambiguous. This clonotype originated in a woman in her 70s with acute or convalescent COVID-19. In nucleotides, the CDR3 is TGTGCCAGCAGTCTGGCAACTAACTATGGCTACACCTTC. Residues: CASSLATNYGYTF.